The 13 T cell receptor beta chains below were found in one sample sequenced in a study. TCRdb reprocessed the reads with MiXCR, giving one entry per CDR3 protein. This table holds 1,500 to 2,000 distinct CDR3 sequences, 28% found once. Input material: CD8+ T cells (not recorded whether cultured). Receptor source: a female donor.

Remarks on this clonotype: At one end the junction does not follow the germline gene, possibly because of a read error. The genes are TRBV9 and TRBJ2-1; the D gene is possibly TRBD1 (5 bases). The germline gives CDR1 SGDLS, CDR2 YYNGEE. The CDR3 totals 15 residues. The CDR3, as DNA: TGTGCCAGCAGCGAAGACAGTGGGCATTGGAATGAGCGGTTCTTC. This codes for CASSEDSGHWNERFF.

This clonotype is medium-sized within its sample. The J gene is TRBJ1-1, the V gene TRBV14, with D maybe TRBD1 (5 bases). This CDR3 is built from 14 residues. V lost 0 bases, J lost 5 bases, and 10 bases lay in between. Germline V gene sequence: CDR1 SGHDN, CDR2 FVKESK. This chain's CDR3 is CASSQDLGGTEAFF. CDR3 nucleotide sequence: TGTGCCAGCAGCCAAGATCTCGGGGGAACTGAAGCTTTCTTT.

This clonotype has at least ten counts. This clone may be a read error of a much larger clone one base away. The CDR3 protein is CASSQGMGGLSYEQYF. The CDR3 DNA sequence: TGCGCCAGCAGCCAAGGCATGGGGGGACTCTCCTACGAGCAGTACTTC. The chain joins TRBV4-3 to TRBJ2-7; possible D gene TRBD2, 6 bases. CDR3 length: 16 amino acids. Looked up from germline, CDR1 is LGHNA and CDR2 is YSLEER. V gave up 1 base and J gave up 0 bases, with 13 bases separating them.

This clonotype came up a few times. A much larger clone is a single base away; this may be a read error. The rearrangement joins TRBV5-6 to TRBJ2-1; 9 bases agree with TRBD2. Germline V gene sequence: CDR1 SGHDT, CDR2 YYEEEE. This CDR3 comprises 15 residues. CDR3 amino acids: CASTFLTSGYNGQFF. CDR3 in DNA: TGTGCCAGCACCTTCTTAACTAGCGGGTACAATGGGCAGTTCTTC.

The CDR3 DNA sequence: TGTGCCAGCAGTTACGATGGAAATGAGCAGTTCTTC. It specifies CASSYDGNEQFF. The V call is TRBV6-2 or TRBV6-3, the J call TRBJ2-1; D call uncertain. The CDR3 is 12 amino acids. The germline CDR1 and CDR2 sequences are MNHEY and SVGEGT. The V gene lost 2 bases and the J gene lost 7 bases, with 6 bases spanning the gap.

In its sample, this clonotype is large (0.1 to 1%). The CDR3: CASSRSSGANVLTF. CDR3 in DNA: TGTGCCAGCAGCCGGAGCTCTGGGGCCAACGTCCTGACTTTC. The gene calls are TRBV7-9 and TRBJ2-6; D gene unclear. Germline V gene data show CDR1 as SEHNR and CDR2 as FQNEAQ (reference sequence). V was shortened by 5 bases and J by 0 bases, with 5 bases between the two germline ends. This CDR3 contains 14 residues.

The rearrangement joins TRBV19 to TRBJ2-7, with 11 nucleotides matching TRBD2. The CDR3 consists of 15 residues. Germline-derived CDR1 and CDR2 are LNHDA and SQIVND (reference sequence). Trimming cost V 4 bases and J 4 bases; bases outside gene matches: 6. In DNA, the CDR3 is TGTGCCAGTAGTAGACTAGCGGGAATAGGGTACGAGCAGTACTTC. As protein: CASSRLAGIGYEQYF.

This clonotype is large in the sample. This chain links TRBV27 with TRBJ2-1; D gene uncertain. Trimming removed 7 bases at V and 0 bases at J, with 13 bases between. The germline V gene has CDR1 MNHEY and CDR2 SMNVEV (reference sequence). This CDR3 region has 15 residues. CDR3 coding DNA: TGTGCCAGCAACCCCCAAGGTAGCTCCTACAATGAGCAGTTCTTC. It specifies CASNPQGSSYNEQFF.

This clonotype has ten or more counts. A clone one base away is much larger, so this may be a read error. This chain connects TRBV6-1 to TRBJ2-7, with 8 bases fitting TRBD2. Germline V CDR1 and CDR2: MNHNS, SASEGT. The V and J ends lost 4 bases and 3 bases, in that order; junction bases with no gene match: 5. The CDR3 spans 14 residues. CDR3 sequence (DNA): TGTGCCAGCAGTGGCCGCGGGGGGCTCTACGAGCAGTACTTC. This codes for CASSGRGGLYEQYF.

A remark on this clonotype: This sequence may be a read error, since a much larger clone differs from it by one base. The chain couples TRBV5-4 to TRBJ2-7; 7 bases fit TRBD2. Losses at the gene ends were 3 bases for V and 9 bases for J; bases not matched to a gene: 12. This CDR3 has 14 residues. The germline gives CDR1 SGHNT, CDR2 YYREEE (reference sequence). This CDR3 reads CASSSAGVVHGQYF. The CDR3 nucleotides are TGTGCCAGCAGCTCCGCGGGAGTGGTCCACGGGCAGTACTTC. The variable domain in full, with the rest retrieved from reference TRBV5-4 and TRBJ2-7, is ETGVTQSPTHLIKTRGQQVTLRCSSQSGHNTVSWYQQALGQGPQFIFQYYREEENGRGNFPPRFSGLQFPNYSSELNVNALELDDSALYLCASSSAGVVHGQYFGPGTRLTVT.

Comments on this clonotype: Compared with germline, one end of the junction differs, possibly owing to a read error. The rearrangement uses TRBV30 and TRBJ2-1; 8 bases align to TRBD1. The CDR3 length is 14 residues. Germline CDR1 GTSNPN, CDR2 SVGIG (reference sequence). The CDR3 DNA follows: TGTACCTGGAGTGCAGTAGCAGGGGGCGAGGGGCAGTTCTTC. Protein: CTWSAVAGGEGQFF.

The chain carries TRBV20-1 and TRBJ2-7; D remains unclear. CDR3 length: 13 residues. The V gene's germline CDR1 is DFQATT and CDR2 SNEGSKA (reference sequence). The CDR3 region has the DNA TGCAGCGCCATGGGCCCCGATTATTTGGGGCAGTACTTC. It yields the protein CSAMGPDYLGQYF.

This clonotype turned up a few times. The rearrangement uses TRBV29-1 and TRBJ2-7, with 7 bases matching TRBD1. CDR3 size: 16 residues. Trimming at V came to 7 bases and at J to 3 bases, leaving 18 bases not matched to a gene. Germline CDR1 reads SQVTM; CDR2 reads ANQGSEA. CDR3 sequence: CSATNPGGVLGYEQYF. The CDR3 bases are TGCAGCGCCACGAATCCAGGGGGAGTCCTAGGCTACGAGCAGTACTTC.